This T cell receptor beta chain originates from a study of blood T cell repertoires in COVID-19. Looking at the study overall: Sites in the United States, Italy and Spain provided acute and convalescent COVID-19 samples. PBMCs, B-cell-depleted T cells, or T cells provided the cDNA or gDNA that made up the material.

CDR1 MRHNA and CDR2 SNTAGT come from the germline V gene. The CDR3 totals 14 residues, both ends included. In the original processing: The authors estimated nucleated cell counts from reference gene primer amplification. Clones were read by immunoSEQ multiplex PCR, and TCRdb kept only the in-frame ones, dropping some. The D gene and trimming were derived from the DNA, and the V and J assignments and clone size from that table. The table shows over 75,000 clones, with 70% to 80% occurring only once. As regards this clone: The DNA is left out, because the CDR3 cannot be placed on it with certainty; the CDR3 is given as TCRdb lists it.

The TCR sequence derives from a human donor in a cohort sampled during active COVID-19. Sequenced material: peripheral blood. The chain combines TRBV6-4 with TRBJ1-1; the table names TRBD1, a call not compared with the DNA. Here the CDR3 reads CASRIDSTSGKAFF.